These T cell receptor beta chains were read from a single sample in a study of T cell repertoires in cytomegalovirus infection. TCRdb analysed the reads with MiXCR anew, one entry per CDR3 protein. The table shows about 180,000 distinct CDR3 sequences, with 17% occurring only once. What was sequenced was CD8+ T cells from PBMCs. These receptors were taken from a human donor in good health (CMV status not recorded). Some clones in this sample may be carry-over from other donors' samples. Both conserved end residues are trimmed from each CDR3. Fields, in order: J gene, V gene, D gene, CDR3 protein. A D gene is named only where the DNA matches it firmly.

TRBJ1-2	TRBV12-3/TRBV12-4	TRBD1	ASSGTGTGFDYGYT
TRBJ1-5	TRBV6-2/TRBV6-3	-	ASSYSPNNQPQH
TRBJ2-5	TRBV11-2	-	ASSLDLGASVGRN
TRBJ2-7	TRBV6-6	TRBD2	ASSTGTSGSYEQY
TRBJ2-7	TRBV7-9	TRBD1	ASSSQGASYEQY
TRBJ2-7	TRBV20-1	TRBD1	SAREQDRGHDEQY
TRBJ2-7	TRBV7-2	-	ASSLVSETYEQY
TRBJ1-1	TRBV12-3/TRBV12-4	-	ASASRDFDTEAF
TRBJ2-7	TRBV4-1	-	ASSQDRYQGSYEQY
TRBJ2-5	TRBV7-2	TRBD2	ASSSFSGGARETQY
TRBJ2-3	TRBV2	-	ASSELRISLLVTQY
TRBJ2-7	TRBV15	-	ATSRATGTEPTYEQY
TRBJ2-1	TRBV10-3	-	AISEFYNEQF
TRBJ2-1	TRBV14	-	ASSQYEREEQF